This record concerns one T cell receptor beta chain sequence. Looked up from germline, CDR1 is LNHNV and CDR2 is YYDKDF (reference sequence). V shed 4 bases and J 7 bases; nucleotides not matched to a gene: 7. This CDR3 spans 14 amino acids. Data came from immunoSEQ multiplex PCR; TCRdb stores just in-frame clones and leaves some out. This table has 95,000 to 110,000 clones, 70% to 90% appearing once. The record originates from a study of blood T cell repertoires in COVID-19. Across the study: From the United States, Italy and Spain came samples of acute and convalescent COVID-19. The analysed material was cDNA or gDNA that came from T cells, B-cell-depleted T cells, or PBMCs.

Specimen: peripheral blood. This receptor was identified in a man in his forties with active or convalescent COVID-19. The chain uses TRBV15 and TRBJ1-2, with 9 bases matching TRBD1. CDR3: CATSKDRGVGGYTF. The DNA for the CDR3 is TGTGCCACCAGCAAGGACAGGGGAGTGGGTGGCTACACCTTC.